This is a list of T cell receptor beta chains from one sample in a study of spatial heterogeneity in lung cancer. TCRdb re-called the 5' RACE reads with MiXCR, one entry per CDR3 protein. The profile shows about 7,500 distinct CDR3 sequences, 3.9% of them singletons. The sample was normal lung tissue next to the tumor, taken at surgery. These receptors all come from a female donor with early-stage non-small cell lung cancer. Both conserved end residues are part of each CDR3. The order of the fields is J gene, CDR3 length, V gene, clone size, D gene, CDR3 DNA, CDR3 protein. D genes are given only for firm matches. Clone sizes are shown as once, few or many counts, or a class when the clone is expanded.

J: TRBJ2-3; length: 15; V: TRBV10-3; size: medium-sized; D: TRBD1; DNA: TGTGCCACCCTCCCCCTGGACAGGGGAAGGGTTACGCAGTATTTT; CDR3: CATLPLDRGRVTQYF
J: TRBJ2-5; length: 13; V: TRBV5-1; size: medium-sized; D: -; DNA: TGCGCCAGCAGCATACAGGGAGGAGAGACCCAGTACTTC; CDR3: CASSIQGGETQYF
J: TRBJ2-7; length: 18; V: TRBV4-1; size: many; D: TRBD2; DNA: TGCGCCAGCAGCCAAGATAGGGCTAGCGGGGGGGCTTGGGACGAGCAGTACTTC; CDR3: CASSQDRASGGAWDEQYF
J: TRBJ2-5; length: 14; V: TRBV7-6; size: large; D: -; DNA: TGTGCCAGCAGCCAGACCACTACCCAAGAGACCCAGTACTTC; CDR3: CASSQTTTQETQYF
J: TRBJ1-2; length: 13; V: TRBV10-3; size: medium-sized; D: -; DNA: TGTGCCATCAGTGAACAGGGAACGGGTGGCTACACCTTC; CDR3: CAISEQGTGGYTF
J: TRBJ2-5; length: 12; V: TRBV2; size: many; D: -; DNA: TGTGCCAGCAGCTGGGGCCAAGAGACCCAGTACTTC; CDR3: CASSWGQETQYF
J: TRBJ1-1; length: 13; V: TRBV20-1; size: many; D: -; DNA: TGCGCTGTTCCCGGGACCGTCGATACTGAAGCTTTCTTT; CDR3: CAVPGTVDTEAFF
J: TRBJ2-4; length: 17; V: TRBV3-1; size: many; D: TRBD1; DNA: TGTGCCAGCAGCCCTATGTCCGACAGGGGTGCCAAAAACATTCAGTACTTC; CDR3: CASSPMSDRGAKNIQYF
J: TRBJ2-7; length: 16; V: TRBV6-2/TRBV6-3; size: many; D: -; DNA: TGTGCCAGCATCCCGGTGGCTAGCGTCAACTCCTACGAGCAGTACTTC; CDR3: CASIPVASVNSYEQYF
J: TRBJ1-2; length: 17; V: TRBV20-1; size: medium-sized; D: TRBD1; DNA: TGCAGTGCTAGACAGCAGGGGGCGTCATATTCTCGCTATGGCTACACCTTC; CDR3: CSARQQGASYSRYGYTF
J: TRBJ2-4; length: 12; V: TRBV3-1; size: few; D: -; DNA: TGTGCCAGCAGCCAGGCCAAAAACATTCAGTACTTC; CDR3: CASSQAKNIQYF
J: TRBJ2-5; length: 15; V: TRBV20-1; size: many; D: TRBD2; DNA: TGCAGTGCTAGAGATAAGTCTAGCGGGTCGGAGACCCAGTACTTC; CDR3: CSARDKSSGSETQYF
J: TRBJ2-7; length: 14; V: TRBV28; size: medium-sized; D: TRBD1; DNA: TGTGCCAGCAGTTACGGGGACAGCTCCTACGAGCAGTACTTC; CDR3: CASSYGDSSYEQYF
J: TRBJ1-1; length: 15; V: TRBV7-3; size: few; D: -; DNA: TGTGCCAGCAGCCCGTCGGGGCAGGGTGGCACTGAAGCTTTCTTT; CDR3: CASSPSGQGGTEAFF
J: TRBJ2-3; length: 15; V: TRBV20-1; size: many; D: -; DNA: TGCAGTGCTAGAGATCAAAACGAGGGCACAGATACGCAGTATTTT; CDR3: CSARDQNEGTDTQYF
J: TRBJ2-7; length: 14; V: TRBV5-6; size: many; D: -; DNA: TGTGCCAGCGGCACCCGGGTGGCCGCCTACGAGCAGTACTTC; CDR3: CASGTRVAAYEQYF